The entry below gives a single TCR beta chain sequence along with its context. Its antigen is unidentified. A much more abundant neighbour one base away suggests this may be a read error. V was clipped by 2 bases and J by 4 bases; unmatched bases: 7. The CDR3 loop spans 14 amino acids. Per germline, CDR1 GTSNPN and CDR2 SVGIG (reference sequence). TCR beta CDR3 sequences were amplified from RNA transcripts. TCR CDR3 regions were first amplified by RT-PCR with HTBI primers. TCRdb passed the multiplex PCR reads through MiXCR, listing each CDR3 protein once. Of about 340,000 distinct CDR3 sequences in the sample, roughly a fifth are singletons; the top ten hold 50%. The source of the sample is a study of T cells in Graves' hyperthyroidism and ophthalmopathy. For Graves' hyperthyroidism to be stable, ophthalmopathy could not progress within 18 months. Thyroid ultrasound, orbital computed tomography, clinical symptoms, and serum thyroxine and TRAb underpinned diagnoses.

Notes on the study in general: Ophthalmopathy was told apart from stable hyperthyroidism by a 13 V-J model. Blood also held most thyroid clonotypes expanded beyond 0.001.

The source material was blood. The sequence was collected from a woman aged 50 to 60 with Graves' hyperthyroidism. This chain joins TRBV30 and TRBJ2-5, with 7 positions matching TRBD2. CDR3 nucleotide sequence: TGTGCCTGGAGTCCACTACCGGGAGGAGAGACCCAGTACTTC. As protein: CAWSPLPGGETQYF.